Following are 5 T cell receptor beta chains from one sample sequenced in a study of shared clonotypes between healthy human individuals. Assay used: immunoSEQ multiplex PCR; TCRdb lists only in-frame clones, some missing. The repertoire consists of 2,500,000 or so clones, with 80% to 95% occurring once and the leading ten covering around 0.35%. Sequenced input: naive CD4+ T cells from PBMCs. Specified subset: CD45RA+ positively selected. These receptors all stem from a young man in good health. Some clones in this sample may be carry-over from other donors' samples.

This clone appeared a few times. This chain connects TRBV28 to TRBJ1-1, with D perhaps matching TRBD1 (5 bases). The CDR3 runs to 14 residues. Germline CDR1 and CDR2: MDHEN and SYDVKM. The ends were cut back, 8 bases at V and 6 bases at J, with 19 bases in the middle. The CDR3 reads CASLTGGMSAEAFF. CDR3 nucleotide sequence: TGTGCCAGCCTTACAGGAGGAATGTCAGCTGAAGCTTTCTTT.

The V call is TRBV19, the J call TRBJ1-1, with a possible D match to TRBD1 (6 bases). Trimming left V 6 bases short and J 6 bases short, with 17 bases between. CDR3 size: 14 residues. Germline CDR1 and CDR2: LNHDA and SQIVND (reference sequence). CDR3 nucleotide sequence: TGTGCCAGTAGAAAACAGGGCGCCGGGGCTGAAGCTTTCTTT. Translated, it gives CASRKQGAGAEAFF.

V and J are TRBV19 and TRBJ1-5; D perhaps matches TRBD1 (5 bases). V was trimmed by 1 base and J by 2 bases, leaving 6 bases between them. The CDR3 consists of 14 residues. In germline, CDR1 is LNHDA, CDR2 SQIVND (reference sequence). DNA for the CDR3: TGTGCCAGTAGTATAGCACAGGGCAATCAGCCCCAGCATTTT. Encoded protein: CASSIAQGNQPQHF.

The count of this clone is one. This sequence joins TRBV7-9 and TRBJ2-2; 9 bases line up with TRBD1. The V segment lost 5 bases and the J segment 3 bases; nucleotides outside the gene matches: 4. Germline V gives CDR1 SEHNR, CDR2 FQNEAQ (reference sequence). This CDR3 comprises 15 residues. CDR3 region: CASSPGQGYTGELFF. DNA for the CDR3: TGTGCCAGCAGCCCGGGACAGGGCTACACCGGGGAGCTGTTTTTT.

The J gene is TRBJ2-1, the V gene TRBV4-2, with 13 bases aligning to TRBD2. J lost 3 bases, V lost 1 base, and 6 bases had no gene match. The CDR3 sequence is 18 residues long. Germline V gene sequence: CDR1 LGHNA, CDR2 YNFKEQ. Here the CDR3 reads CASSQVLAGGISYNEQFF. Here the CDR3 DNA reads TGTGCCAGCAGCCAAGTACTAGCGGGAGGGATTAGCTACAATGAGCAGTTCTTC.